These 22 T cell receptor beta chains originate from one sample sequenced in a study of untreated major depressive disorder. Sequencing was performed with immunoSEQ multiplex PCR; in TCRdb, only in-frame clones are kept and a portion is missing. The table shows 25,000 to 30,000 clones, with 90% to 95% occurring only once. Study outcomes and limitations: TRBV05-01 (Vbeta 5.1) usage was higher in CD4+ T cells of depressed patients than controls.

Which antigens these TCRs recognize remains unknown. Sequencing was done on a sample of CD4+ T cells from PBMCs. The receptors here all came from a woman aged 30 to 39 with major depressive disorder.

The rearrangement links TRBV11-2 to TRBJ2-1, with D possibly being TRBD1 (5 bases). The V gene's germline CDR1 is SGHAT and CDR2 FQNNGV. The CDR3 covers 15 residues. Trimming removed 1 base from V and 3 bases from J, with 10 bases in between. The CDR3 sequence: CASSLVRGLYNEQFF. CDR3 nucleotides: TGTGCCAGCAGCTTAGTAAGGGGTCTCTACAATGAGCAGTTCTTC.

This rearrangement joins TRBV11-2 to TRBJ2-7; no firm D call. In germline, CDR1 is SGHAT, CDR2 FQNNGV. This CDR3 has 11 amino acids. Trimming left V 3 bases short and J 10 bases short, with 10 bases between. The CDR3 coding sequence is TGTGCCAGCAGCTTTGGACGTGTTCAGTACTTC. Its protein product is CASSFGRVQYF.

A note on this clone: An end of the junction differs from the germline gene, which may be a read error. The chain joins TRBV7-7 to TRBJ2-5; 11 positions agree with TRBD1. The CDR3 extends over 15 amino acids. Germline V gene data show CDR1 as SSHAT and CDR2 as FNYEAQ (reference sequence). CDR3 amino acids: CASSPDRGQGETQYF. In nucleotides, the CDR3 is TGTGCTAGCAGCCCGGACAGGGGGCAAGGGGAGACCCAGTACTTC.

Turning to this clone: Distinct nucleotide sequences in the sample also encode this CDR3. The chain combines TRBV29-1 with TRBJ1-2; D might be TRBD1 (5 bases). Trimming removed 4 bases at V and 4 bases at J, with 10 bases between. The CDR3 sequence is 12 residues long. Germline CDR1 SQVTM, CDR2 ANQGSEA. CDR3 nucleotide sequence: TGCAGCGTTGGGGGGGGAGGCTATGGCTACACCTTC. It is translated as CSVGGGGYGYTF.

This clone was detected only a few times. The chain couples TRBV27 to TRBJ1-3; D uncertain. Germline values: CDR1 MNHEY, CDR2 SMNVEV (reference sequence). V lost 7 bases, J lost 1 base, and 11 bases lay in between. The CDR3 has 14 residues. In DNA, the CDR3 is TGTGCCAGCATTAATCGGCCATCTGGAAACACCATATATTTT. Amino acids: CASINRPSGNTIYF.

This sequence joins TRBV11-3 and TRBJ2-7, with 10 bases matching TRBD1. This CDR3 is built from 17 residues. The germline CDR1 and CDR2 sequences are SGHNT and YENEEA. V was pared by 3 bases and J by 9 bases, with 17 bases of the junction left unmatched. CDR3 in DNA: TGTGCCAGCAGCTTCGGGACAGGGGCCCTCAAGGGGATCGTGCAGTACTTC. The encoded protein is CASSFGTGALKGIVQYF.

The chain couples TRBV9 to TRBJ2-2, with D perhaps TRBD1 (6 bases). Germline-derived CDR1 and CDR2 are SGDLS and YYNGEE. V lost 4 bases and J 9 bases, leaving 16 bases between the germline ends. The CDR3 covers 14 residues. The CDR3: CASSPRTDLRELFF. The CDR3 DNA reads as TGTGCCAGCAGCCCTCGGACAGACCTCAGGGAGCTGTTTTTT.

This chain links TRBV7-6 with TRBJ2-5; no reliable D call. Looked up from germline, CDR1 is SGHVS and CDR2 is FNYEAQ. V lost 3 bases and J 6 bases, leaving 5 bases between the germline ends. This CDR3 is built from 11 residues. The CDR3 sequence is CASSFSQTQYF. In DNA form, the CDR3 reads TGTGCCAGCAGCTTTTCGCAGACCCAGTACTTC.

The chain is built from TRBV5-1 and TRBJ1-4; D is uncertain. Germline V gene lookup returns CDR1 SGHRS and CDR2 YFSETQ. The CDR3 runs to 16 residues. Trimming cost V 4 bases and J 3 bases, with 16 bases left between them. CDR3 sequence: CASSLGGQNANEKLFF. The CDR3 bases are TGCGCCAGCAGCCTGGGAGGCCAAAACGCTAATGAAAAACTGTTTTTT.

This chain uses TRBV14 with TRBJ2-3; TRBD1 is a possible D gene (6 bases). This CDR3 region has 15 residues. Germline CDR1 and CDR2: SGHDN and FVKESK. The germline V and J ends were trimmed by 0 bases and 4 bases, with 11 bases remaining between them. The CDR3 here is CASSQEGGRADTQYF. In DNA, the CDR3 is TGTGCCAGCAGCCAAGAAGGGGGTAGGGCAGATACGCAGTATTTT.

This rearrangement joins TRBV4-3 to TRBJ1-6; D not certain. This CDR3 has 16 amino acids. Deletions cut 1 base from V and 4 bases from J, with 11 bases between. The germline CDR1 and CDR2 sequences are LGHNA and YSLEER. CDR3 sequence (DNA): TGCGCCAGCAGCCAAGGCAGGAATGAGTATAATTCACCCCTCCACTTT. Translated, it gives CASSQGRNEYNSPLHF.

The V call is TRBV15, the J call TRBJ1-2; perhaps TRBD1 as D (5 bases). CDR1 and CDR2 (germline): LNHNV, YYDKDF (reference sequence). Trimming cost V 3 bases and J 4 bases, with 18 bases left between them. The CDR3 has 16 residues. The CDR3 DNA sequence: TGTGCCACCAGCAGGGGGGAGAGGGGCCGAATCTATGGCTACACCTTC. Its translation is CATSRGERGRIYGYTF.

V and J are TRBV25-1 and TRBJ1-1; 9 bases are shared with TRBD1. The CDR3 sequence is 16 residues long. The germline V gene encodes CDR1 MGHDK and CDR2 SYGVNS. Trimming cost V 11 bases and J 1 base; bases outside gene matches: 14. This CDR3 is CASTGTGKISNTEAFF. The CDR3 coding sequence is TGTGCCTCTACCGGGACAGGGAAAATCTCGAACACTGAAGCTTTCTTT.

This clone was detected once. The chain has TRBV4-2 and TRBJ1-5; D uncertain. With 4 bases removed from V and 2 bases from J, the gap between germline ends came to 9 bases. Germline lookup yields CDR1 LGHNA and CDR2 YNFKEQ. The CDR3 loop spans 14 amino acids. The CDR3 DNA follows: TGTGCCAGCAGCCCGGACGGGGGCAATCAGCCCCAGCATTTT. Protein: CASSPDGGNQPQHF.

The chain has TRBV5-4 and TRBJ1-1; D possibly corresponds to TRBD1 (6 bases). Trimming cost V 4 bases and J 2 bases, with 12 bases left between them. CDR1 and CDR2 (germline): SGHNT, YYREEE (reference sequence). This CDR3 is built from 14 residues. This CDR3 is CASSPTGTNTEAFF. CDR3 DNA sequence: TGTGCCAGCAGCCCTACAGGGACCAACACTGAAGCTTTCTTT.

The rearrangement joins TRBV28 to TRBJ1-2; D gene ambiguous. The germline CDR1 and CDR2 sequences are MDHEN and SYDVKM. CDR3 length: 11 residues. Trimming removed 3 bases at V and 7 bases at J, with 6 bases between. The CDR3 here is CASSLLGGYTF. CDR3 DNA sequence: TGTGCCAGCAGTTTGCTAGGTGGCTACACCTTC.

This clone came up once. The CDR3 bases are TGTGCCAGCAGCCGAACACTAGACTCCTACAATGAGCAGTTCTTC. Amino acid sequence: CASSRTLDSYNEQFF. The chain is built from TRBV7-2 and TRBJ2-1; D is perhaps TRBD2 (5 bases). Trimming pared 5 bases from V and 0 bases from J, leaving 11 bases between. The CDR3 sequence is 15 residues long. From germline, CDR1 is SGHTA and CDR2 FQGNSA.

The rearrangement links TRBV28 to TRBJ2-3, with a possible D match to TRBD1 (6 bases). V lost 5 bases to trimming and J lost 4 bases, with 10 bases between them. This CDR3 comprises 13 residues. Germline loops: CDR1 MDHEN, CDR2 SYDVKM. This chain's CDR3 is CASSGQRADTQYF. In DNA, the CDR3 is TGTGCCAGCAGTGGACAGCGCGCAGATACGCAGTATTTT.

This chain uses TRBV28 with TRBJ1-5; no definite D call. V gave up 3 bases and J gave up 6 bases, with 12 bases separating them. The CDR3 is made up of 14 amino acids. In germline, CDR1 is MDHEN, CDR2 SYDVKM. CDR3 sequence: CASSFLGLGQPQHF. Written as DNA, the CDR3 is TGTGCCAGCAGTTTTCTGGGATTAGGTCAGCCCCAGCATTTT.

CDR3 DNA: TGTGCCAGCAGCCAAGATGCCGGGACACCAAATTCACCCCTCCACTTT. It translates to CASSQDAGTPNSPLHF. This chain links TRBV4-2 with TRBJ1-6; D might be TRBD1 (6 bases). Looked up from germline, CDR1 is LGHNA and CDR2 is YNFKEQ. Trimming pared 0 bases from V and 7 bases from J, leaving 13 bases between. CDR3 size: 16 residues.

This chain links TRBV6-1 with TRBJ1-1; TRBD1 is a possible D gene (5 bases). V was pared by 4 bases and J by 0 bases, with 15 bases between. CDR1 MNHNS and CDR2 SASEGT come from the germline V gene. This CDR3 region has 16 residues. The CDR3 DNA reads as TGTGCCAGCAGTGTCCTTGGGGGGGGGATGAACACTGAAGCTTTCTTT. Protein product: CASSVLGGGMNTEAFF.

The gene calls are TRBV4-1 and TRBJ2-2; 9 bases agree with TRBD2. V lost 1 base to trimming and J lost 4 bases; unmatched junction nucleotides: 13. Looked up from germline, CDR1 is MGHRA and CDR2 is YSYEKL. The CDR3 has 19 amino acids. The CDR3 sequence: CASSQAAGGRIRGTGELFF. The CDR3 bases are TGCGCCAGCAGCCAAGCCGCGGGGGGGCGGATTCGTGGCACCGGGGAGCTGTTTTTT.